The 27 T cell receptor beta chains given below trace back to one sample, sequenced in a study of cytomegalovirus exposure and HLA in healthy donors. PCR employed 60 Vbeta and 13 Jbeta primers. Data came from immunoSEQ multiplex PCR; TCRdb stores just in-frame clones and leaves some out. This sample yields 150,000 to 200,000 clones, of which roughly four fifths are seen a single time; around 1.7% belongs to the top ten. The sequenced sample consisted of PBMCs. All receptors derive from a woman younger than 35 in good health and CMV-seronegative.

V is TRBV12-2 and J is TRBJ2-7; TRBD2 was called by the table and not checked on the DNA. TRBV12-2 is tagged as a pseudogene. CDR3 length: 16 residues. CDR3 sequence (DNA): TGTGCAAGTCGCTTACACCCTAGCGATCCTCCCTACGAGCAGTACGTC. The encoded protein is CASRLHPSDPPYEQYV.

This chain connects TRBV5-1 to TRBJ1-2, with TRBD1 matching over 9 bases. The CDR3 consists of 16 residues. Germline loops: CDR1 SGHRS, CDR2 YFSETQ. The J segment lost 3 bases and the V segment lost 1 base, leaving 7 bases of the junction unmatched. The CDR3 is CASSLRDRVRDYGYTF. CDR3 bases: TGCGCCAGCAGCTTGCGGGACAGGGTTAGGGACTATGGCTACACCTTC.

This chain uses TRBV9 with TRBJ2-7; D gene uncertain. This CDR3 has 11 residues. Germline CDR1 SGDLS, CDR2 YYNGEE. V was clipped by 3 bases and J by 7 bases, with 8 bases between them. In DNA form, the CDR3 reads TGTGCCAGCAGCGACGGTGGTGAGCAGTACTTC. Translating gives CASSDGGEQYF. Full variable domain (outside the CDR3, taken from reference TRBV9 and TRBJ2-7): DSGVTQTPKHLITATGQRVTLRCSPRSGDLSVYWYQQSLDQGLQFLIQYYNGEERAKGNILERFSAQQFPDLHSELNLSSLELGDSALYFCASSDGGEQYFGPGTRLTVT.

The chain combines TRBV14 with TRBJ1-4; 10 positions agree with TRBD1. Germline lookup yields CDR1 SGHDN and CDR2 FVKESK. This CDR3 region has 16 residues. Trimming cost V 4 bases and J 5 bases; bases outside gene matches: 7. In DNA form, the CDR3 reads TGTGCCAGCAGCCCGAGACGACAGGGGGCGAATGAAAAACTGTTTTTT. This encodes CASSPRRQGANEKLFF.

This chain connects TRBV2 to TRBJ2-3; TRBD1 matches 7 bases. This CDR3 has 15 amino acids. Germline CDR1 SNHLY, CDR2 FYNNEI. V lost 11 bases to trimming and J lost 0 bases; unmatched junction nucleotides: 11. This chain's CDR3 is CAGRRQGFSTDTQYF. DNA for the CDR3: TGTGCCGGCCGACGACAGGGTTTTAGCACAGATACGCAGTATTTT.

This rearrangement joins TRBV21-1 to TRBJ2-7; TRBD1, as called in the table, went unchecked against the DNA. TRBV21-1 is given as a pseudogene. The CDR3 consists of 14 residues. The chain's CDR3 is CAGSSQGIPYEQYF. The CDR3 DNA is TGTGCCGGTAGCAGTCAGGGGATTCCCTACGAGCAGTACTTC.

The chain employs TRBV23-1 and TRBJ2-7; 8 bases are a match to TRBD1. TRBV23-1 is sorted into the ORF group, with uncertain function. CDR3 length: 16 residues. The ends lost 2 bases at V and 0 bases at J; junction bases unmatched: 6. In DNA, the CDR3 is TGCGCCAGCAGTCAACAGGGGGCGAACAGCTCCTACGAGCAGTACGTC. Translated, it gives CASSQQGANSSYEQYV.

The V and J genes are TRBV7-2 and TRBJ2-1, with TRBD2 matching 11 bases. V lost 4 bases and J lost 1; bases outside the gene matches: 3. CDR1 is SGHTA and CDR2 is FQGNSA in the germline V gene. The CDR3 has 16 residues. CDR3 protein: CASSSRLAGSYNEQFF. In DNA form, the CDR3 reads TGTGCCAGCAGCTCACGACTAGCGGGGTCCTACAATGAGCAGTTCTTC. Using reference TRBV7-2 and TRBJ2-1 for the parts outside the CDR3, the full variable domain is GAGVSQSPSNKVTEKGKDVELRCDPISGHTALYWYRQSLGQGLEFLIYFQGNSAPDKSGLPSDRFSAERTGGSVSTLTIQRTQQEDSAVYLCASSSRLAGSYNEQFFGPGTRLTVL.

The chain recombines TRBV19 with TRBJ2-3, with 11 bases fitting TRBD2. The CDR3 sequence is 16 residues long. The V gene end was trimmed by 5 bases and the J gene end by 0 bases; junction bases not matched to a gene: 4. Germline loops: CDR1 LNHDA, CDR2 SQIVND (reference sequence). The CDR3 sequence is CASSPRTSGSTDTQYF. CDR3 sequence (DNA): TGTGCCAGTAGTCCCCGGACTAGCGGGAGCACAGATACGCAGTATTTT.

This clone was seen more than once but under ten times. V is TRBV6-5 and J is TRBJ2-3; 9 bases fit TRBD1. Per the germline V gene, CDR1 is MNHEY and CDR2 is SVGAGI. J gave up 5 bases and V 6 bases, and 3 bases lay outside the gene matches. The CDR3 consists of 13 residues. As DNA, the CDR3 is TGTGCCAGCAGCTGGACAGGGGTAGATACGCAGTATTTT. Protein: CASSWTGVDTQYF.

The chain combines TRBV5-4 with TRBJ1-2, with unresolved D. There are 16 residues in the CDR3. Germline CDR1 reads SGHNT; CDR2 reads YYREEE (reference sequence). The V end lost 0 bases, the J end lost 1 base, and 13 bases lay between the germline ends. CDR3 nucleotide sequence: TGTGCCAGCAGCTTGGAATCAGCGCGTTATAACTATGGCTACACCTTC. Translating gives CASSLESARYNYGYTF.

This clone was seen more than once but under ten times. This chain connects TRBV5-6 to TRBJ1-2; perhaps TRBD1 as D (6 bases). Germline CDR1 SGHDT, CDR2 YYEEEE. There are 14 residues in the CDR3. With 5 bases removed from V and 6 bases from J, the gap between germline ends came to 17 bases. In nucleotides, the CDR3 is TGTGCCAGCAGAAGGGGGAGTGGTAGGGATGGCTACACCTTC. Translating gives CASRRGSGRDGYTF. Drawing the rest from reference TRBV5-6 and TRBJ1-2, the complete variable domain is DAGVTQSPTHLIKTRGQQVTLRCSPKSGHDTVSWYQQALGQGPQFIFQYYEEEERQRGNFPDRFSGHQFPNYSSELNVNALLLGDSALYLCASRRGSGRDGYTFGSGTRLTVV.

Turning to this clone: A read error may account for a junction end that differs from germline. V gene TRBV28 combines with J gene TRBJ2-6, with 8 bases lining up with TRBD2. The CDR3 runs 14 residues. Germline CDR1 MDHEN, CDR2 SYDVKM. The CDR3 DNA is TGTGCCAGCCGGGAGGGTTCTGGGGCCAACGTCCTGGCTTTC. Its translation is CASREGSGANVLAF.

The rearrangement uses TRBV2 and TRBJ1-6, with D perhaps TRBD1 (5 bases). The CDR3 loop spans 15 amino acids. Trimming removed 2 bases at V and 8 bases at J, with 13 bases between. CDR1 and CDR2 from the germline V gene are SNHLY and FYNNEI. CDR3 in amino acids: CASSETGLFDSPLHF. CDR3 sequence (DNA): TGTGCCAGCAGTGAAACAGGCTTGTTTGATTCACCCCTCCACTTT.

The rearrangement links TRBV7-8 to TRBJ1-5; TRBD1 might be the D (6 bases). V was cut by 5 bases and J by 0 bases, with 14 bases left in between. This CDR3 region has 16 residues. CDR1 and CDR2 from the germline V gene are SGHVS and FQNEAQ. CDR3: CASSPWLGASNQPQHF. The CDR3 DNA reads TGTGCCAGCAGCCCTTGGTTGGGGGCTAGCAATCAGCCCCAGCATTTT. Drawing the rest from reference TRBV7-8 and TRBJ1-5, the complete variable domain is GAGVSQSPRYKVAKRGQDVALRCDPISGHVSLFWYQQALGQGPEFLTYFQNEAQLDKSGLPSDRFFAERPEGSVSTLKIQRTQQEDSAVYLCASSPWLGASNQPQHFGDGTRLSIL.

J is TRBJ1-2 and V is TRBV4-3, with 8 bases identical to TRBD1. The CDR3 totals 15 residues. Losses at the gene ends were 0 bases for V and 5 bases for J; bases not matched to a gene: 5. From germline, CDR1 is LGHNA and CDR2 YSLEER. Here the CDR3 DNA reads TGCGCCAGCAGCCAAGAGCGGACAGGGACGTATGGCTACACCTTC. Amino acid sequence: CASSQERTGTYGYTF.

The chain joins TRBV27 to TRBJ2-5; 14 bases match TRBD2. TRBJ2-7 matches the DNA end more closely, so the J call is doubtful. CDR1 is MNHEY and CDR2 is SMNVEV in the germline V gene (reference sequence). This CDR3 comprises 18 residues. The CDR3 here is CASSSGLAGVPTHYEQYF. DNA for the CDR3: TGTGCCAGCAGTTCGGGACTAGCGGGAGTGCCCACCCACTACGAGCAGTACTTC.

This chain uses TRBV4-1 with TRBJ2-7; possible D gene TRBD1, 6 bases. Germline CDR1 is MGHRA and CDR2 is YSYEKL. Trimming removed 2 bases at V and 4 bases at J, with 9 bases between. The CDR3 sequence is 13 residues long. For the CDR3, the DNA is TGCGCCAGCAGCCAACAACAGGGTTACGAGCAGTACGTC. It encodes CASSQQQGYEQYV.

The chain links TRBV7-9 to TRBJ2-1; 7 bases are shared with TRBD1. Trimming removed 5 bases from V and 8 bases from J; junction bases left unmatched: 6. Germline CDR1 is SEHNR and CDR2 is FQNEAQ (reference sequence). The CDR3 covers 13 residues. CDR3 sequence: CASSATGVDEQFF. CDR3 nucleotide sequence: TGTGCCAGCAGCGCAACAGGGGTGGATGAGCAGTTCTTC.

CDR3 bases: TGTGCCAGTAGTACCGGGACAGGGCATACCTACGAGCAGTACGTC. Residues: CASSTGTGHTYEQYV. The rearrangement joins TRBV19 to TRBJ2-7, with 9 bases lining up with TRBD1. V trimming: 4 bases; J trimming: 2 bases; junction bases outside the gene matches: 6. The germline V gene has CDR1 LNHDA and CDR2 SQIVND (reference sequence). The CDR3 spans 15 residues.

This clone occurred once. The chain links TRBV29-1 to TRBJ2-1; 7 bases align to TRBD2. After removal of 6 bases from V and 8 bases from J, the junction contained 7 bases not matched to a gene. The CDR3 extends over 12 amino acids. Germline CDR1 and CDR2: SQVTM and ANQGSEA. This chain's CDR3 is CSVTGGGHEQFF. The CDR3 bases are TGCAGCGTGACGGGAGGCGGCCATGAGCAGTTCTTC.

V usage is TRBV29-1 and J usage is TRBJ2-7; 9 bases match TRBD1. Germline V gene data show CDR1 as SQVTM and CDR2 as ANQGSEA. The V and J ends lost 7 bases and 3 bases, in that order; junction bases with no gene match: 7. The length of the CDR3 is 13 residues. DNA of the CDR3: TGCAGCGCCGGACTGGGACAGGGCTACGAGCAGTACTTC. It yields the protein CSAGLGQGYEQYF.

This chain links TRBV29-1 with TRBJ1-5; the D is unclear. The germline V gene encodes CDR1 SQVTM and CDR2 ANQGSEA. This CDR3 is 12 amino acids long. The CDR3: CTTTEPNQPQHF. The CDR3 DNA sequence: TGCACCACCACAGAGCCCAATCAGCCCCAGCATTTT.

The J gene is TRBJ2-5, the V gene TRBV6-5; possibly TRBD1 for D (5 bases). The CDR3 spans 14 residues. V was pared by 7 bases and J by 4 bases, with 16 bases between. In germline, CDR1 is MNHEY, CDR2 SVGAGI. The CDR3 sequence: CASTGHGSRETQYF. The CDR3 DNA is TGTGCCAGCACTGGACACGGCAGCCGAGAGACCCAGTACTTC.

The V and J genes are TRBV28 and TRBJ1-1, with 8 bases matching TRBD1. The J segment lost 1 base and the V segment lost 6 bases, leaving 13 bases of the junction unmatched. The CDR3 is made up of 17 amino acids. From germline, CDR1 is MDHEN and CDR2 SYDVKM. CDR3 in DNA: TGTGCCAGCAGCAAGATTGGACAGGGTAGGACGAACACTGAAGCTTTCTTT. Its translation: CASSKIGQGRTNTEAFF.

This chain's CDR3 is CASSHSGDVFNEQFF. In nucleotides, the CDR3 is TGTGCCAGCAGCCACAGCGGAGACGTTTTTAATGAGCAGTTCTTC. V is TRBV4-2 and J is TRBJ2-1; D perhaps matches TRBD2 (5 bases). Germline-derived CDR1 and CDR2 are LGHNA and YNFKEQ. V lost 3 bases and J lost 7, with 16 bases in between. The CDR3 spans 15 residues.

The V call is TRBV4-3, the J call TRBJ2-3; 14 bases are shared with TRBD2. Per the germline V gene, CDR1 is LGHNA and CDR2 is YSLEER. Unmatched junction bases numbered 14, after V lost 2 bases and J lost 4 bases. CDR3 size: 20 residues. For the CDR3, the DNA is TGCGCCAGCAGCCAATGGGACGGGACTAGCGGGAGTAATCCCGCAGATACGCAGTATTTT. It codes for CASSQWDGTSGSNPADTQYF.